This T cell receptor (beta chain) was obtained from a study of cytomegalovirus exposure and HLA in healthy donors. Study-level results: Later analysis showed TCR association rates varying by HLA locus, highest for DRB1 and lowest for HLA-C.

Germline V gene lookup returns CDR1 SGHVS and CDR2 FNYEAQ. The length of the CDR3 is 13 residues. Between the trimmed V and J ends, which lost 3 bases and 6 bases, there was a span of 10 bases. Note on this clone: Its antigen remains unknown.

PCR primers comprised 60 Vbeta and 13 Jbeta primers. TCRdb's table, derived via immunoSEQ multiplex PCR, lists solely in-frame clones and lacks some. The sample consists of 100,000 to 150,000 clones, approximately 82% of them appearing once. The gene calls are TRBV7-6 and TRBJ2-3; possible D gene TRBD2, 5 bases. This receptor was taken from a boy aged 2-9 years in good health and CMV-seronegative. The specimen sequenced was PBMCs. The CDR3 loop is CASSLSRGDTQYF. CDR3 in DNA: TGTGCCAGCAGCTTGAGCAGAGGGGATACGCAGTATTTT.